The 7 T cell receptor beta chains given below trace back to one sample, sequenced in a study of T cells after yellow fever vaccination. TCRdb reprocessed the 5' RACE reads via MiXCR and lists one record per CDR3 protein. In the table there are hundreds of thousands of distinct CDR3 sequences, around 5.2% of which are singletons. Source: CD4+ T cells sorted from PBMCs, taken on the day of the yellow fever booster vaccination. These receptors were taken from a man younger than 35 who received the YFV17D yellow fever vaccine.

There are many counts of this clonotype. V is TRBV9 and J is TRBJ1-5, with D perhaps matching TRBD1 (5 bases). Trimming removed 0 bases at V and 2 bases at J, with 9 bases between. Germline V gene data show CDR1 as SGDLS and CDR2 as YYNGEE. The CDR3 loop spans 15 amino acids. Written as DNA, the CDR3 is TGTGCCAGCAGCGTAGGATGGGGGGGCAATCAGCCCCAGCATTTT. It specifies CASSVGWGGNQPQHF.

This clonotype has ten or more counts. J is TRBJ2-2 and V is TRBV7-2; no clear D gene. This CDR3 is 14 amino acids long. Germline V gene data show CDR1 as SGHTA and CDR2 as FQGNSA. Deletions cut 1 base from V and 5 bases from J, with 8 bases between. DNA for the CDR3: TGTGCCAGCAGCTTAGTTGTGGGGACCGGGGAGCTGTTTTTT. Translation: CASSLVVGTGELFF. The full variable domain, rest sourced from reference TRBV7-2 and TRBJ2-2, is GAGVSQSPSNKVTEKGKDVELRCDPISGHTALYWYRQSLGQGLEFLIYFQGNSAPDKSGLPSDRFSAERTGGSVSTLTIQRTQQEDSAVYLCASSLVVGTGELFFGEGSRLTVL.

This clonotype appeared many times. The chain has TRBV29-1 and TRBJ1-3; D gene unclear. The CDR3 totals 12 residues. Germline V gives CDR1 SQVTM, CDR2 ANQGSEA. The ends were cut back, 4 bases at V and 1 base at J, with 5 bases in the middle. CDR3 protein: CSVGGSGNTIYF. CDR3 sequence (DNA): TGCAGCGTTGGGGGATCTGGAAACACCATATATTTT.

Many counts were recorded for this clonotype. The J gene is TRBJ1-1, the V gene TRBV30; D not certain. The length of the CDR3 is 12 residues. Germline values: CDR1 GTSNPN, CDR2 SVGIG (reference sequence). V gave up 5 bases and J gave up 5 bases, with 12 bases separating them. CDR3 DNA: TGTGCCTGGGCTACTGGGATAACTGAAGCTTTCTTT. This sequence encodes CAWATGITEAFF.

The chain couples TRBV20-1 to TRBJ2-5; 7 nucleotides line up with TRBD2. V trimming: 0 bases; J trimming: 3 bases; junction bases outside the gene matches: 7. CDR3 length equals 15 residues. Germline CDR1 DFQATT, CDR2 SNEGSKA (reference sequence). The CDR3 sequence is CSARDKVLAEETQYF. The CDR3 nucleotides read TGCAGTGCTAGAGATAAGGTGCTAGCGGAAGAGACCCAGTACTTC.

This clonotype has at least ten counts. The V gene is TRBV7-9, the J gene TRBJ2-7; D not certain. The germline CDR1 and CDR2 sequences are SEHNR and FQNEAQ (reference sequence). V was pared by 1 base and J by 5 bases, with 3 bases between. The CDR3 consists of 11 residues. The CDR3 region has the DNA TGTGCCAGCAGCTTAGGAGACGAGCAGTACTTC. The encoded protein is CASSLGDEQYF.

The gene calls are TRBV5-6 and TRBJ2-7, with D perhaps given as TRBD1 or TRBD2 (6 bases each). The V end lost 6 bases, the J end lost 3 bases, and 19 bases lay between the germline ends. This CDR3 region has 15 residues. CDR1 SGHDT and CDR2 YYEEEE come from the germline V gene. The DNA for the CDR3 is TGTGCCAGCACCTCGGAGGGGGGATTGGACTACGAGCAGTACTTC. Its translation is CASTSEGGLDYEQYF.